This paragraph reports one TCR beta chain. Repertoires were generated with immunoSEQ multiplex PCR, while TCRdb's copy carries only in-frame clones and drops some. The data hold approximately 110,000 clones, with roughly 80% observed a single time. The CDR3 extends over 17 amino acids. The germline V gene has CDR1 LNHDA and CDR2 SQIVND (reference sequence). V shed 6 bases and J shed 6 bases, with 27 bases lying between them. These data are taken from a study of blood T cell repertoires in COVID-19. The source material was peripheral blood. This chain joins TRBV19 and TRBJ2-7; weak D call: TRBD2 (7 bases). The receptor was isolated from a man between 65 and 80 years old with active or convalescent COVID-19. In DNA form, the CDR3 reads TGTGCCAGTAGCCCGACAGGATACCGGACTAGAAGGGGCGAGCAGTACTTC. Translating gives CASSPTGYRTRRGEQYF.